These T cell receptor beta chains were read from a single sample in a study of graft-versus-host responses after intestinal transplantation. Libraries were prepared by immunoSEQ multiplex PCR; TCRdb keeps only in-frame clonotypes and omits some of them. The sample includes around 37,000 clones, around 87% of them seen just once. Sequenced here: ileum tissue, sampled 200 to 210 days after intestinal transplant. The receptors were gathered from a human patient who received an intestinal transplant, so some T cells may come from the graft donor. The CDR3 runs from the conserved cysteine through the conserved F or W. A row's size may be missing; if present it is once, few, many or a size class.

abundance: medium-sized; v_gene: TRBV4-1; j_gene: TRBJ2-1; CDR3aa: CASSPFSGSYNEQFF
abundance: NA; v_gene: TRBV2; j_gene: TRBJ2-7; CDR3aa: CASRETSGAPYEQYF
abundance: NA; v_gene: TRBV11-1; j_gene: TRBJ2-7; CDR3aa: CASTSRDNSYEQYF
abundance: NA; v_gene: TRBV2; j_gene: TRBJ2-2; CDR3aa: CASSRLVSTGELFF
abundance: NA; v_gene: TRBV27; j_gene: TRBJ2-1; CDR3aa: CASSLSDKYNEQFF
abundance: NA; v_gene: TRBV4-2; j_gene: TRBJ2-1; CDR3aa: CASSQGLAGEFEQFF
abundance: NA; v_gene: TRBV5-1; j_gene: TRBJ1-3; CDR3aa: CASSQGQGPSSGNTIYF
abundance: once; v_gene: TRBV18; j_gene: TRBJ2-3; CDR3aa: CASSPREGSDTQYF
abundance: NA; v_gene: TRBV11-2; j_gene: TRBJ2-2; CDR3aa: CASSLFPGGPSGELFF
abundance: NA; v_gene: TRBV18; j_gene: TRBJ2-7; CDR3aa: CASSEFSGADRYEQYF
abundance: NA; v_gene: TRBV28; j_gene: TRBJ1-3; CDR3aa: CASSSPPSGNTIYF
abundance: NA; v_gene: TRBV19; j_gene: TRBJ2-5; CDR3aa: CASSSQETQYF